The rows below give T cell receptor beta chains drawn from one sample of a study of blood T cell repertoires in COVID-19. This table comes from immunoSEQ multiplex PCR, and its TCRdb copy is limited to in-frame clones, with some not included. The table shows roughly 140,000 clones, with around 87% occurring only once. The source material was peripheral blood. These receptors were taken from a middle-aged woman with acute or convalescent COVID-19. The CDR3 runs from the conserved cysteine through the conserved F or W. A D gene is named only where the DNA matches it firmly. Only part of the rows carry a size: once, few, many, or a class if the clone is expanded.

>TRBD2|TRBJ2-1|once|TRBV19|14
TGTGCCAGTAGTTGGCGGGAGGGCCTCAATGAGCAGTTCTTC
CASSWREGLNEQFF
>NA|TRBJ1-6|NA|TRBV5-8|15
TGTGCCAGCAGCTCCGGACACCCGACGTGGTCACCCCTCCACTTT
CASSSGHPTWSPLHF
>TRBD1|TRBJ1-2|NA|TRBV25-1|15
TGTGCCAGCAGTGATAGGACAGGGTCGTACTATGGCTACACCTTC
CASSDRTGSYYGYTF
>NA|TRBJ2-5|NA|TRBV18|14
TGTGCCAGCTCGCCCCGCGACAGAGAAGAGACCCAGTACTTC
CASSPRDREETQYF
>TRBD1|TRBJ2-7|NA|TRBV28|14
TGTGCCAGCAGTTTACAGGGGGCGGTTTACGAGCAGTACTTC
CASSLQGAVYEQYF
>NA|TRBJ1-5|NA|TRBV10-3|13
TGTGCCATCAGTGGGACAGTCGATCAGCCCCAGCATTTT
CAISGTVDQPQHF
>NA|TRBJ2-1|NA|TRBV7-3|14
TGTGCCAGCAGCTTAACGGCGGGGTGGGATGAGCAGTTCTTC
CASSLTAGWDEQFF
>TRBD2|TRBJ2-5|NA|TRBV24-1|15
TGTGCCACCAGTGATTCTCGAGCGGGGGCGGGAACCCAGTACTTC
CATSDSRAGAGTQYF
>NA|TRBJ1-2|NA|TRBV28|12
TGTGCCAGCAGTTTAGGGGCCTATGGCTACACCTTC
CASSLGAYGYTF
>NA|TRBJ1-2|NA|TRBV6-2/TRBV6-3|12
TGTGCCAGCAGTTGGCAGAACTATGGCTACACCTTC
CASSWQNYGYTF
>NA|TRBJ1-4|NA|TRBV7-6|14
TGTGCCAGCAGCCCGACAGCCCTGAATGAAAAACTGTTTTTT
CASSPTALNEKLFF
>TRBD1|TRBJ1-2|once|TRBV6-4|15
TGTGCCAGCAGTCCTACGACAGGGGGCTTCTATGGCTACACCTTC
CASSPTTGGFYGYTF
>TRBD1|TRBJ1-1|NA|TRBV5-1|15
TGCGCCAGCAGCTCACGTCCCGGGACAGGGAATGAGGGGGTCTTT
CASSSRPGTGNEGVF
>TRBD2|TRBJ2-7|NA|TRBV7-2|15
TGTGCCAGCAGCCCCCTTCCGCGGGGGTCCTACGAGCAGTACTTC
CASSPLPRGSYEQYF
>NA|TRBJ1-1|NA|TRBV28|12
TGTGCCAGCAGTTTAGATCGGTTTGAAGCTTTCTTT
CASSLDRFEAFF
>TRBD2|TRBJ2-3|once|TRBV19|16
TGTGCCAGTAGTATTGTAGCGGGAGAAGGCTTAGATACGCAGTATTTT
CASSIVAGEGLDTQYF
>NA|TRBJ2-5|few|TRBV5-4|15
TGTGCCAGCAGCTTGTCCAGCCAAGCGGTAGAGACCCAGTACTTC
CASSLSSQAVETQYF
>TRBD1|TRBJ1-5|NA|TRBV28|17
TGTGCCAGCAGTTTATGGCCGGGACAGGGGATTTTTCAGCCCCAGCATTTT
CASSLWPGQGIFQPQHF
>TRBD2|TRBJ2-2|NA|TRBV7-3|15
TGTGCCAGCAGCCCTAGCGGGGGGGTGACCGGGGAGCTGTTTTTT
CASSPSGGVTGELFF
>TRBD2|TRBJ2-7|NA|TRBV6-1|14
TGTGCCAGCAGTGAAGCTAGCGGGGGTAACGAGCAGTACTTC
CASSEASGGNEQYF
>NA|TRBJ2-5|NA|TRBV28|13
TGTGCCAGCAGTTTCCGTCACCAAGAGACCCAGTACTTC
CASSFRHQETQYF
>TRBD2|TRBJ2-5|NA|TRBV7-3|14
TGTGCCAGCAGCTCTAGCGGGGCTCAAGAGACCCAGTACTTC
CASSSSGAQETQYF
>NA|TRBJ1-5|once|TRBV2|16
TGTGCCAGCTCTTGGGGAAGGACAAATAGCAATCAGCCCCAGCATTTT
CASSWGRTNSNQPQHF
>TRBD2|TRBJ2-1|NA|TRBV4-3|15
TGCGCCAGCAGCCAAGAGGGGACTAGCGACAATGAGCAGTTCTTC
CASSQEGTSDNEQFF
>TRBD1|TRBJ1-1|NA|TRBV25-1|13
TGTGCCAGCAGTGAACAAGGGACAGCTGAAGCTTTCTTT
CASSEQGTAEAFF
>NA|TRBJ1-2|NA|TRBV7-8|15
TGTGCCAGCAGCTTAGGGCAGGGGAAGAACTATGGCTACACCTTC
CASSLGQGKNYGYTF
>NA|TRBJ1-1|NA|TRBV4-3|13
TGCGCCAGCAGCCAAGCAGTAAACAGGGAAGCTTTCTTT
CASSQAVNREAFF
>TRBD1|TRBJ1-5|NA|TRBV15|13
TGTGCCACCAGCAAGGGACTTGACAGGGCCCAGCATTTT
CATSKGLDRAQHF
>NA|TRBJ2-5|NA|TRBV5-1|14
TGCGCCAGCAGCCCTGGACAGTTCCAAGAGACCCAGTACTTC
CASSPGQFQETQYF
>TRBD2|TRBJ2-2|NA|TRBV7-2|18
TGTGCCAGCAGCTTAGTTGGGACTAGCGGGGCGAACACCGGGGAGCTGTTTTTT
CASSLVGTSGANTGELFF
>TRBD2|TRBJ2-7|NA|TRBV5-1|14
TGCGCCAGCAGCCTGCGGGGGGGTCCCTACGAGCAGTACTTC
CASSLRGGPYEQYF
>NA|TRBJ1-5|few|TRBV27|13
TGTGCCAGCAGTCCTCTCTTACACCAGCCCCAGCATTTT
CASSPLLHQPQHF
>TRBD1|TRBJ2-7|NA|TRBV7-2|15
TGTGCCAGCAGCTTGGGACAGGGATTTGCCTACGAGCAGTACTTC
CASSLGQGFAYEQYF
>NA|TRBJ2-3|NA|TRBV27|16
TGTGCCAGCAGGCCCGTACTAGCAAGTTTTACAGATACGCAGTATTTT
CASRPVLASFTDTQYF
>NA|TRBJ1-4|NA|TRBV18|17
TGTGCCAGCTCACCACGCCGACAGCCTGCAACTAATGAAAAACTGTTTTTT
CASSPRRQPATNEKLFF
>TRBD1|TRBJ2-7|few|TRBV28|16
TGTGCCAGCACCCCGCTCGGGACAGGGGGCTCCTACGAGCAGTACTTC
CASTPLGTGGSYEQYF
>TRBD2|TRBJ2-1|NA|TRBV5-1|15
TGCGCCAGCAGCTTGGAAGGGACTAGCGGGATTGAGCAGTTCTTC
CASSLEGTSGIEQFF
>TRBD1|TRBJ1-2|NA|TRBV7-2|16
TGTGCCAGCAGCTCCGGGGTCGGGCAGGGGGCCTATGGCTACACCTTC
CASSSGVGQGAYGYTF
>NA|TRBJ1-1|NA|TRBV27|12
TGTGCCAGCAGTTTGCGGGGAACTGAAGCTTTCTTT
CASSLRGTEAFF
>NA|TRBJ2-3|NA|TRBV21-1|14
TGTGCCAGCAGCAAAGCGTGGCAGACAGATACGCAGTATTTT
CASSKAWQTDTQYF
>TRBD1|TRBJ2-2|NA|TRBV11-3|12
TGTGCCAGCAAGGGGGCGCGGGGGGAGCTGTTTTTT
CASKGARGELFF
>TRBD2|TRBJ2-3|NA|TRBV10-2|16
TGCGCCAGCGGTCGGCCAGTAGCGGGAGTAACAGATACGCAGTATTTT
CASGRPVAGVTDTQYF
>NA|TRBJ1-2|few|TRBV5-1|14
TGCGCCAGCGGCCCCCCCCGAGGCTTGGAGGGCTACACCTTC
CASGPPRGLEGYTF